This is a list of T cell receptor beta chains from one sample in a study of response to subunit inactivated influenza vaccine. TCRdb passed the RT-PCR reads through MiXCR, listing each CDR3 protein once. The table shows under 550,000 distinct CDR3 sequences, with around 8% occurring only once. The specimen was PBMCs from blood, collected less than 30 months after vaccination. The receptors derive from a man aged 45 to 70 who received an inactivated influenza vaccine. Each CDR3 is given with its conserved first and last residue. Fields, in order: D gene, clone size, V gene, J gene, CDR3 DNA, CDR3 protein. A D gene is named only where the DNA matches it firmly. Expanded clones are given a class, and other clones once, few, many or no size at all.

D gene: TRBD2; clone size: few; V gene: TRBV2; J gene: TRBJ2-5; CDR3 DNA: TGTGCCAGCAGTGGGGGACTAGCGAAACAAGAGACCCAGTACTTC; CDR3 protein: CASSGGLAKQETQYF
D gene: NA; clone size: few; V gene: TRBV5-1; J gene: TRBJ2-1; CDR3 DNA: TGCGCCAGCAGCTTAGCGGAACTAACCTACAATGAGCAGTTCTTC; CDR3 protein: CASSLAELTYNEQFF
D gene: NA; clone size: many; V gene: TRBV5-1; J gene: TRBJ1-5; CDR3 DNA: TGCGCCAGCAGCCCCGGGGCTTCCTCGGGGCAGCCCCAGCATTTT; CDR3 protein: CASSPGASSGQPQHF
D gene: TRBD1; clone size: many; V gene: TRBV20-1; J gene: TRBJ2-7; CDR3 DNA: TGCAGTGCTGTTACCGGGACAGCTAATTTCCGCGAGCAGTACTTC; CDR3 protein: CSAVTGTANFREQYF
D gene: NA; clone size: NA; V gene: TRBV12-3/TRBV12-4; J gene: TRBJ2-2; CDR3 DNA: TGTGCCAGCAGTCCCATACCGGGACTGAACACCGGGGAGCTGTTTTTT; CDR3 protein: CASSPIPGLNTGELFF
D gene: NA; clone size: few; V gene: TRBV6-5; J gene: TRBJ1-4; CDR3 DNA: TGTGCCAGCAGTTCGAAACCGGGACGGCCAAATGAAAAACTGTTTTTT; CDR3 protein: CASSSKPGRPNEKLFF
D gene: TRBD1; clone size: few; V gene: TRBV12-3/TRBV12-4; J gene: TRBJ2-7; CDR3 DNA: TGTGCCAGCAGTCAGGACAGGGTAGACGAGCAGTACTTC; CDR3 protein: CASSQDRVDEQYF
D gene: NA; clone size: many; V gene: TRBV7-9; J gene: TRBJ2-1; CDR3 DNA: TGTGCCAGCAGCCACGGGCGGGACTTCGGAGAGCAGTTCTTC; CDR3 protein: CASSHGRDFGEQFF
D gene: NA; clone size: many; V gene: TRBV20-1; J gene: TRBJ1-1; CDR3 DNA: TGCAGTGCCACAAGATCCAGGACTGAAGCTTTCTTT; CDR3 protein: CSATRSRTEAFF
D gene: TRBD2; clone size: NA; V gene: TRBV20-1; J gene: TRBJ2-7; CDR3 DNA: TGCAGTGCTAGACTAGCGGGGCCCACAAGCGAGCAGTACTTC; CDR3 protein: CSARLAGPTSEQYF
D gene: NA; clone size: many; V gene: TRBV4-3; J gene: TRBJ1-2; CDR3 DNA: TGCGCCAGCAGCCAGATTACAGGGCTTAGTAACTATGGCTACACCTTC; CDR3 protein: CASSQITGLSNYGYTF
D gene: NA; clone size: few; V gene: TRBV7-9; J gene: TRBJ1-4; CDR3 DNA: TGTGCCAGCGCTAGGGGGTCCATGGCTAATGAAAAACTGTTTTTT; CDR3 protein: CASARGSMANEKLFF
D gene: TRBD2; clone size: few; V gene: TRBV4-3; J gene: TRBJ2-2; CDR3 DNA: TGCGCCAGCAGCCAAGATGTAGAGCGGGGCGACACCGGGGAGCTGTTTTTT; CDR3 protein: CASSQDVERGDTGELFF